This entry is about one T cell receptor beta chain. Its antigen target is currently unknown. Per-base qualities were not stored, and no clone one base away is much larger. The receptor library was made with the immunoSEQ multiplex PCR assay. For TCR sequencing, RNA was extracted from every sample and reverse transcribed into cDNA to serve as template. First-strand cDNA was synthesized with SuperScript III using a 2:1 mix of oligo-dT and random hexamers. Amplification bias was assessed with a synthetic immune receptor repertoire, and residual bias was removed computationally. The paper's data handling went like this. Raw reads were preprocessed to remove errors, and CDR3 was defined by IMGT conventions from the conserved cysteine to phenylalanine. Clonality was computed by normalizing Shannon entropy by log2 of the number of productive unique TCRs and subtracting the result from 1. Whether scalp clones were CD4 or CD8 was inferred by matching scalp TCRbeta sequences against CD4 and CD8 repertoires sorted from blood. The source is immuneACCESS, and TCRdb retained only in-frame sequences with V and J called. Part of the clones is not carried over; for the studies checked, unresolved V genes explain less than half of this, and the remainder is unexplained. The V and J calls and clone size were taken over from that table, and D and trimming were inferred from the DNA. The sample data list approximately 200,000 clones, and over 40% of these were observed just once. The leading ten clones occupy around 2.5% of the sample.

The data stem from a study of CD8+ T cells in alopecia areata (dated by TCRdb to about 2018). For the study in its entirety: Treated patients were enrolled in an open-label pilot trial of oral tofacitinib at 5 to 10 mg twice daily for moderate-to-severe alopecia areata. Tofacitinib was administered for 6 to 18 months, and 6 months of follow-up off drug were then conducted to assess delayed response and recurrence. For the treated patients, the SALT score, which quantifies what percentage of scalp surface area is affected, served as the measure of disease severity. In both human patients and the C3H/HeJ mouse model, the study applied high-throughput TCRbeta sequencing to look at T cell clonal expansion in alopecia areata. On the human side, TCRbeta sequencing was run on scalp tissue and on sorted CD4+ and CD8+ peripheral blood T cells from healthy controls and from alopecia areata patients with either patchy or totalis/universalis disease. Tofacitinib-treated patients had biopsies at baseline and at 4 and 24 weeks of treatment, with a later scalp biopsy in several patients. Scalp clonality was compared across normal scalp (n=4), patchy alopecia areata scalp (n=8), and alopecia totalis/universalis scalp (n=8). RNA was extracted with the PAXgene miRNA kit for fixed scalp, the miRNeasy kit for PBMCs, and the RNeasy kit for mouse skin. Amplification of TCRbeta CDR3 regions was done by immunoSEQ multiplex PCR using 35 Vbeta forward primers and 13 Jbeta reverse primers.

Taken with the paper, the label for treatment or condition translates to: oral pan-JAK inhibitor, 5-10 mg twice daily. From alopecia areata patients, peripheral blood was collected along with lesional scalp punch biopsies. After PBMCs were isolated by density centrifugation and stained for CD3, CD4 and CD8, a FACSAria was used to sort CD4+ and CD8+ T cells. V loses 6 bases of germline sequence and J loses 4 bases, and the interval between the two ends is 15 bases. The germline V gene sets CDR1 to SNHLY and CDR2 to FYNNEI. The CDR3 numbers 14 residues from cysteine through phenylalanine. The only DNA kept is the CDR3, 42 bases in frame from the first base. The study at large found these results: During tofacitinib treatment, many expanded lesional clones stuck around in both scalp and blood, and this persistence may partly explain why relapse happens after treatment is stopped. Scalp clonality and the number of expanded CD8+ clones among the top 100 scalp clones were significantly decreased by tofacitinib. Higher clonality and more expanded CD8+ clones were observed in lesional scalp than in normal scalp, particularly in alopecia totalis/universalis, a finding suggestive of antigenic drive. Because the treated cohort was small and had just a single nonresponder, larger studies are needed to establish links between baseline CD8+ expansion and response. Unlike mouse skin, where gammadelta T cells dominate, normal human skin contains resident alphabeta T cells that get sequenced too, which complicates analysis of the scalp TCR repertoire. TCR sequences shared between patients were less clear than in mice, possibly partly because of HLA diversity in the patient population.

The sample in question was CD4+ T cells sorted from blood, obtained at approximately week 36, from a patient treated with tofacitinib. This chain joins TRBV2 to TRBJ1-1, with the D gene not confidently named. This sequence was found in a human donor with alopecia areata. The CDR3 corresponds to CASSERRLSTEAFF. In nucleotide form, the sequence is TGTGCCAGCAGCGAACGGAGACTAAGCACTGAAGCTTTCTTT.